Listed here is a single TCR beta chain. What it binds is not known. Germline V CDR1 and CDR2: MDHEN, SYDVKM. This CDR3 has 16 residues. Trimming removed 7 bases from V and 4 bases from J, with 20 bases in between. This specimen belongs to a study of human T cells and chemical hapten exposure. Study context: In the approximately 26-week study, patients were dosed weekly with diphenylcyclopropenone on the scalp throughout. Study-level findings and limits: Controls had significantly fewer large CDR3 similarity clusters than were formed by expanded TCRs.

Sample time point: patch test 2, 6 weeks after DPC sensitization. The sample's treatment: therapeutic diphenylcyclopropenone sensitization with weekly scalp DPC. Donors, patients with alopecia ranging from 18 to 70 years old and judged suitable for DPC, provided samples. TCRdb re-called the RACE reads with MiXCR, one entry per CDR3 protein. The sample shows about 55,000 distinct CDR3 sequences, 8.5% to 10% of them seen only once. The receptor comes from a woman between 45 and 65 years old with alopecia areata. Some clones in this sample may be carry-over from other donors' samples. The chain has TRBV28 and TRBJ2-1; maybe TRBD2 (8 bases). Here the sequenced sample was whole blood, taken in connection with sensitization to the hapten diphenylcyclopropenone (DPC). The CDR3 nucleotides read TGTGCCAGCATGGAAACGGGACAGCGGGGGTACAATGAGCAGTTCTTC. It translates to CASMETGQRGYNEQFF. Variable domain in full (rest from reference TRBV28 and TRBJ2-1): DVKVTQSSRYLVKRTGEKVFLECVQDMDHENMFWYRQDPGLGLRLIYFSYDVKMKEKGDIPEGYSVSREKKERFSLILESASTNQTSMYLCASMETGQRGYNEQFFGPGTRLTVL.